This is a list of T cell receptor beta chains from one sample in a study of cytomegalovirus exposure and HLA in healthy donors. Clones were read by immunoSEQ multiplex PCR, and TCRdb kept only the in-frame ones, dropping some. The data contain under 200,000 clones, roughly 85% of them singletons. The sequencing input was PBMCs. Receptors were obtained from a woman younger than 30 in good health and CMV-seronegative. CDR3s include the opening cysteine and the closing phenylalanine or tryptophan. A D gene is named only where the DNA matches it firmly. The size of a clone is reported for some rows only, either as once, few or many, or as a class for expanded clones.

J gene: TRBJ2-2; clone size: .; V gene: TRBV11-3; D gene: .; CDR3 protein: CASSDPWAGNTGELFF; CDR3 DNA: TGTGCCAGCAGCGATCCCTGGGCCGGGAACACCGGGGAGCTGTTTTTT
J gene: TRBJ2-1; clone size: .; V gene: TRBV29-1; D gene: .; CDR3 protein: CSDTNRANEQFF; CDR3 DNA: TGCAGCGATACAAACAGGGCCAATGAGCAGTTCTTC
J gene: TRBJ1-1; clone size: .; V gene: TRBV6-5; D gene: .; CDR3 protein: CASSYSGGAEAFF; CDR3 DNA: TGTGCCAGCAGTTACTCCGGGGGAGCAGAAGCTTTCTTT
J gene: TRBJ1-1; clone size: .; V gene: TRBV6-1; D gene: .; CDR3 protein: CASSVVQLNTEAFF; CDR3 DNA: TGTGCCAGCAGTGTTGTACAGCTGAACACTGAAGCTTTCTTT
J gene: TRBJ1-5; clone size: few; V gene: TRBV6-1; D gene: .; CDR3 protein: CASSEGAGAEEPQHF; CDR3 DNA: TGTGCCAGCAGTGAAGGGGCAGGGGCGGAGGAGCCCCAGCATTTT
J gene: TRBJ1-1; clone size: .; V gene: TRBV21-1; D gene: .; CDR3 protein: CASKGSGPTEAFF; CDR3 DNA: TGTGCCAGCAAAGGGTCAGGGCCCACTGAAGCTTTCTTT
J gene: TRBJ2-2; clone size: .; V gene: TRBV9; D gene: .; CDR3 protein: CASSPERHTGELFF; CDR3 DNA: TGTGCCAGCAGCCCAGAGAGGCACACCGGGGAGCTGTTTTTT
J gene: TRBJ1-1; clone size: .; V gene: TRBV7-2; D gene: .; CDR3 protein: CASSLVVGMRTEAFF; CDR3 DNA: TGTGCCAGCAGCTTAGTCGTCGGGATGAGAACTGAAGCTTTCTTT
J gene: TRBJ1-1; clone size: .; V gene: TRBV14; D gene: TRBD1; CDR3 protein: CASSQAGTGRTTREAFF; CDR3 DNA: TGTGCCAGCAGCCAAGCCGGGACAGGACGGACTACCCGGGAAGCTTTCTTT
J gene: TRBJ1-5; clone size: .; V gene: TRBV7-9; D gene: .; CDR3 protein: CASSLSPEAPSPQHF; CDR3 DNA: TGTGCCAGCAGCTTATCGCCGGAGGCTCCTTCGCCCCAGCATTTT
J gene: TRBJ2-1; clone size: .; V gene: TRBV6-1; D gene: TRBD2; CDR3 protein: CASRGRLAVYNEQFF; CDR3 DNA: TGTGCCAGCAGAGGTAGGCTAGCGGTTTACAATGAGCAGTTCTTC
J gene: TRBJ2-1; clone size: .; V gene: TRBV7-9; D gene: TRBD2; CDR3 protein: CASRLTGTSGYNEQFF; CDR3 DNA: TGTGCCAGCAGATTGACCGGGACTAGCGGCTACAATGAGCAGTTCTTC
J gene: TRBJ1-1; clone size: .; V gene: TRBV4-3; D gene: TRBD1; CDR3 protein: CASSQDLGTLVGTGAFF; CDR3 DNA: TGCGCCAGCAGCCAAGATCTAGGGACTCTCGTCGGGACAGGAGCTTTCTTT
J gene: TRBJ1-6; clone size: .; V gene: TRBV11-2; D gene: TRBD1; CDR3 protein: CASSFTGADSPLHF; CDR3 DNA: TGTGCCAGCAGCTTTACAGGGGCAGATTCACCCCTCCACTTT
J gene: TRBJ2-1; clone size: .; V gene: TRBV4-3; D gene: TRBD2; CDR3 protein: CASSQEVGTSGYPYNEQFF; CDR3 DNA: TGCGCCAGCAGCCAAGAAGTAGGGACTAGCGGTTATCCCTACAATGAGCAGTTCTTC
J gene: TRBJ2-1; clone size: .; V gene: TRBV28; D gene: TRBD2; CDR3 protein: CASSPSPGEGFKQFF; CDR3 DNA: TGTGCCAGCAGCCCATCCCCGGGGGAGGGATTTAAGCAGTTCTTC
J gene: TRBJ1-1; clone size: .; V gene: TRBV27; D gene: TRBD1; CDR3 protein: CASRPGGYGEAFF; CDR3 DNA: TGTGCCAGCAGACCAGGGGGCTACGGTGAAGCTTTCTTT
J gene: TRBJ2-1; clone size: .; V gene: TRBV5-6; D gene: .; CDR3 protein: CASSFRGAYNEQFF; CDR3 DNA: TGTGCCAGCAGCTTCCGCGGGGCATACAATGAGCAGTTCTTC
J gene: TRBJ1-5; clone size: .; V gene: TRBV19; D gene: .; CDR3 protein: CASTLSGGGNQPQHF; CDR3 DNA: TGTGCCAGTACCTTGTCGGGGGGAGGGAATCAGCCCCAGCATTTT
J gene: TRBJ1-3; clone size: .; V gene: TRBV29-1; D gene: .; CDR3 protein: CSVVRISGNTIYF; CDR3 DNA: TGCAGCGTTGTGAGGATCTCTGGAAACACCATATATTTT
J gene: TRBJ1-1; clone size: few; V gene: TRBV6-5; D gene: TRBD1; CDR3 protein: CASSYRSGGFEAFF; CDR3 DNA: TGTGCCAGCAGTTACAGATCAGGGGGCTTTGAAGCTTTCTTT
J gene: TRBJ2-3; clone size: .; V gene: TRBV27; D gene: TRBD2; CDR3 protein: CASRALSLAGETDTQYF; CDR3 DNA: TGTGCCAGCCGAGCCCTATCACTAGCGGGGGAGACAGATACGCAGTATTTT
J gene: TRBJ2-7; clone size: few; V gene: TRBV5-1; D gene: TRBD1; CDR3 protein: CASSLDGQGVTGQYF; CDR3 DNA: TGCGCCAGCAGCTTGGACGGACAGGGGGTTACAGGGCAGTACTTC
J gene: TRBJ2-1; clone size: .; V gene: TRBV7-2; D gene: .; CDR3 protein: CASSLGRYNEQFF; CDR3 DNA: TGTGCCAGCAGCTTAGGTAGATACAATGAGCAGTTCTTC
J gene: TRBJ1-2; clone size: .; V gene: TRBV28; D gene: .; CDR3 protein: CASSREPSGYTF; CDR3 DNA: TGTGCCAGCAGCCGGGAACCCAGTGGCTACACCTTC
J gene: TRBJ1-1; clone size: .; V gene: TRBV27; D gene: .; CDR3 protein: CASKEGSSAFF; CDR3 DNA: TGTGCCAGCAAGGAGGGATCGAGCGCTTTCTTT
J gene: TRBJ2-1; clone size: .; V gene: TRBV27; D gene: TRBD2; CDR3 protein: CASRPGTSGNRGEQFF; CDR3 DNA: TGTGCCAGCAGACCCGGGACTAGCGGGAATCGGGGTGAGCAGTTCTTC
J gene: TRBJ1-1; clone size: few; V gene: TRBV6-5; D gene: .; CDR3 protein: CASSYSSANTEAFF; CDR3 DNA: TGTGCCAGCAGTTACTCGAGTGCGAACACTGAAGCTTTCTTT
J gene: TRBJ2-2; clone size: .; V gene: TRBV7-9; D gene: .; CDR3 protein: CASSSRGTGELFF; CDR3 DNA: TGTGCCAGCAGCTCGAGGGGGACCGGGGAGCTGTTTTTT
J gene: TRBJ2-3; clone size: .; V gene: TRBV6-5; D gene: TRBD2; CDR3 protein: CASSLSGGGTDTQYF; CDR3 DNA: TGTGCCAGCAGTCTTTCGGGAGGTGGTACAGATACGCAGTATTTT
J gene: TRBJ1-2; clone size: .; V gene: TRBV7-2; D gene: .; CDR3 protein: CASVQGEGWSGYTF; CDR3 DNA: TGTGCCAGTGTGCAAGGGGAGGGGTGGTCTGGCTACACCTTC
J gene: TRBJ1-1; clone size: .; V gene: TRBV19; D gene: TRBD1; CDR3 protein: CASIRTGGDGKAFF; CDR3 DNA: TGTGCCAGTATTCGAACAGGGGGGGATGGGAAAGCTTTCTTT
J gene: TRBJ2-7; clone size: .; V gene: TRBV28; D gene: TRBD2; CDR3 protein: CASSDGLAGRYEQYF; CDR3 DNA: TGTGCCAGCAGTGATGGACTAGCGGGTCGCTACGAGCAGTACTTC
J gene: TRBJ1-4; clone size: .; V gene: TRBV4-3; D gene: .; CDR3 protein: CASSQDHGGRVGTNEKLFF; CDR3 DNA: TGCGCCAGCAGCCAAGATCACGGGGGGCGCGTTGGAACTAATGAAAAACTGTTTTTT
J gene: TRBJ2-5; clone size: .; V gene: TRBV28; D gene: TRBD2; CDR3 protein: CASSPAPRDSGSPETQYF; CDR3 DNA: TGTGCCAGCAGTCCTGCTCCGCGTGATAGCGGGAGCCCAGAGACCCAGTACTTC
J gene: TRBJ2-5; clone size: .; V gene: TRBV19; D gene: .; CDR3 protein: CASMLTIGETQYF; CDR3 DNA: TGTGCCAGTATGTTGACGATCGGGGAGACCCAGTACTTC
J gene: TRBJ2-5; clone size: .; V gene: TRBV4-3; D gene: .; CDR3 protein: CASSQDRAGYQETQYF; CDR3 DNA: TGCGCCAGCAGCCAAGATAGGGCGGGGTACCAAGAGACCCAGTACTTC
J gene: TRBJ1-5; clone size: .; V gene: TRBV5-8; D gene: TRBD1; CDR3 protein: CASSFPTGDNQPQHF; CDR3 DNA: TGTGCCAGCAGCTTTCCAACAGGGGACAATCAGCCCCAGCATTTT
J gene: TRBJ2-3; clone size: once; V gene: TRBV7-9; D gene: .; CDR3 protein: CASSFPLTGGGEDTQYF; CDR3 DNA: TGTGCCAGCAGCTTCCCCCTGACAGGAGGGGGGGAGGATACGCAGTATTTT
J gene: TRBJ2-3; clone size: .; V gene: TRBV7-2; D gene: .; CDR3 protein: CASSFPGSDTQYF; CDR3 DNA: TGTGCCAGCAGCTTCCCAGGTTCAGATACGCAGTATTTT
J gene: TRBJ1-3; clone size: few; V gene: TRBV18; D gene: TRBD1; CDR3 protein: CASSPQGAGPGNTIYF; CDR3 DNA: TGTGCCAGCTCACCCCAGGGGGCAGGCCCTGGAAACACCATATATTTT
J gene: TRBJ2-3; clone size: .; V gene: TRBV7-2; D gene: TRBD2; CDR3 protein: CASSLTAGGPDTQYF; CDR3 DNA: TGTGCCAGCAGCTTAACAGCGGGAGGGCCAGATACGCAGTATTTT
J gene: TRBJ1-5; clone size: .; V gene: TRBV4-3; D gene: .; CDR3 protein: CASSQGTDPSNQPQHF; CDR3 DNA: TGCGCCAGCAGCCAAGGGACAGACCCTAGCAATCAGCCCCAGCATTTT
J gene: TRBJ2-1; clone size: .; V gene: TRBV27; D gene: .; CDR3 protein: CATRYGTNSYNEQFF; CDR3 DNA: TGTGCCACTCGATACGGGACAAACTCCTACAATGAGCAGTTCTTC
J gene: TRBJ1-3; clone size: .; V gene: TRBV7-9; D gene: .; CDR3 protein: CASSQSGFRNTIYF; CDR3 DNA: TGTGCCAGCAGCCAGTCGGGGTTTCGAAACACCATATATTTT
J gene: TRBJ1-2; clone size: .; V gene: TRBV18; D gene: .; CDR3 protein: CASSPGGRSDGYTF; CDR3 DNA: TGTGCCAGCTCACCAGGAGGCCGCAGCGATGGCTACACCTTC
J gene: TRBJ1-5; clone size: few; V gene: TRBV4-1; D gene: .; CDR3 protein: CASSQVSQGNQPQHF; CDR3 DNA: TGCGCCAGCAGCCAAGTGAGCCAGGGCAATCAGCCCCAGCATTTT
J gene: TRBJ1-4; clone size: .; V gene: TRBV19; D gene: .; CDR3 protein: CASSTGTILEKLFF; CDR3 DNA: TGTGCCAGTAGCACAGGTACCATCCTTGAAAAACTGTTTTTT
J gene: TRBJ2-7; clone size: .; V gene: TRBV18; D gene: TRBD2; CDR3 protein: CASSPWPSLAGVEQYF; CDR3 DNA: TGTGCCAGCTCACCGTGGCCGTCGCTAGCGGGAGTCGAGCAGTACTTC
J gene: TRBJ2-3; clone size: once; V gene: TRBV5-1; D gene: TRBD2; CDR3 protein: CASSLAGGPGTSGSTDTQYF; CDR3 DNA: TGCGCCAGCAGCTTGGCCGGGGGGCCCGGGACTAGCGGGAGCACAGATACGCAGTATTTT
J gene: TRBJ2-5; clone size: .; V gene: TRBV4-3; D gene: .; CDR3 protein: CASSQDRQEETQYF; CDR3 DNA: TGCGCCAGCAGCCAAGATAGACAGGAAGAGACCCAGTACTTC
J gene: TRBJ1-5; clone size: .; V gene: TRBV2; D gene: .; CDR3 protein: CASSGRGLINSNQPQHF; CDR3 DNA: TGTGCCAGCAGTGGCAGGGGCCTCATCAATAGCAATCAGCCCCAGCATTTT
J gene: TRBJ2-3; clone size: .; V gene: TRBV11-2; D gene: .; CDR3 protein: CASSSMGGRGSTDTQYF; CDR3 DNA: TGTGCCAGCAGCTCAATGGGGGGTAGAGGCAGCACAGATACGCAGTATTTT
J gene: TRBJ2-1; clone size: once; V gene: TRBV27; D gene: TRBD2; CDR3 protein: CASSLAGAVTYNEQFF; CDR3 DNA: TGTGCCAGCAGCCTAGCGGGAGCTGTAACGTACAATGAGCAGTTCTTC
J gene: TRBJ2-2; clone size: few; V gene: TRBV14; D gene: .; CDR3 protein: CASSQAHGGRTGELFF; CDR3 DNA: TGTGCCAGCAGCCAAGCTCACGGGGGGCGAACCGGGGAGCTGTTTTTT
J gene: TRBJ1-1; clone size: .; V gene: TRBV29-1; D gene: .; CDR3 protein: CSAAEGLKDEAFF; CDR3 DNA: TGCAGCGCCGCGGAGGGGCTTAAGGATGAAGCTTTCTTT
J gene: TRBJ2-6; clone size: .; V gene: TRBV4-1; D gene: TRBD2; CDR3 protein: CASSPRSGTVLSGANVLTF; CDR3 DNA: TGCGCCAGCAGCCCGCGGAGCGGGACGGTCCTCTCTGGGGCCAACGTCCTGACTTTC